The sequence of this T cell receptor beta chain was determined in a study of metastatic and nonmetastatic thyroid tumors. This CDR3 has 12 residues. The germline gives CDR1 MNHGY, CDR2 SVAAGI. As regards this clone: One junction end does not reproduce the germline sequence, and a read error may be involved.

Not a single patient had been given any form of treatment at any point before undergoing thyroid surgery. In the original processing: CDR3 was compared across clinicopathological groups, and the resulting differences were used to build a distant-metastasis classifier for papillary thyroid cancer. From the PCR reads, TCRdb re-called clones with MiXCR. TCRdb, not the original authors, processed these V and J calls. The sample has tens of thousands of clones, approximately 20% seen once. The TCR comes from a male donor with papillary thyroid cancer or a benign thyroid nodule (not recorded which). Some clones in this sample may be carry-over from other donors' samples. J is TRBJ2-5 and V is TRBV6-9, with D maybe TRBD2 (5 bases). Source material: blood. The CDR3 loop reads CASSESVGLQYF. In DNA, the CDR3 is TGCGCCAGCAGTGAGTCGGTCGGACTCCAGTACTTC.